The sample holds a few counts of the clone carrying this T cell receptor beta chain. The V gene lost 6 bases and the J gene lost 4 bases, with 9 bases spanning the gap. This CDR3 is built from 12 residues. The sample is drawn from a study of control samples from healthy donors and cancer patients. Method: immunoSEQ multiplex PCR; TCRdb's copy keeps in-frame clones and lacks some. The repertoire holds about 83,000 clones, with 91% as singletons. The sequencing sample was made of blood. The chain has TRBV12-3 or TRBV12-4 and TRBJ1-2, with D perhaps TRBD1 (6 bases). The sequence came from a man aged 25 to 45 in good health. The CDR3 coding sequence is TGTGCCAGCAGGGACAGAAGCTATGGCTACACCTTC. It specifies CASRDRSYGYTF.